This T cell receptor beta chain was sequenced during a study of blood T cells in healthy people across ages. Findings and caveats of the study: TCR beta diversity, measured per million T cells, fell in a roughly linear way with age.

A second PCR of about 7 to 12 cycles used a sample-barcoded 5' primer and a J-beta primer mix. The template-switch adaptor was a 5' adaptor with 12 random nucleotides. It tagged each cDNA molecule. From the 5' RACE reads, TCRdb called clonotypes with MiXCR, one entry per CDR3 protein. Of 1.2 million to 1.5 million distinct CDR3 sequences listed, around 42% are singletons. Donation came from healthy Caucasian individuals in Russia who were aged about 6 to 95. Germline lookup yields CDR1 SGHTA and CDR2 FQGNSA. The CDR3 spans 16 residues. V was shortened by 2 bases and J by 1 base, with 12 bases between the two germline ends. This clonotype was found a few times. Its cognate antigen is unknown.

Source material: blood. The TCR sequence derives from a woman between 18 and 29 years old in good health. The chain employs TRBV7-2 and TRBJ2-1; D uncertain. The CDR3 is CASSLRAVSSYNEQFF. DNA for the CDR3: TGTGCCAGCAGCTTACGAGCCGTCAGTTCCTACAATGAGCAGTTCTTC.